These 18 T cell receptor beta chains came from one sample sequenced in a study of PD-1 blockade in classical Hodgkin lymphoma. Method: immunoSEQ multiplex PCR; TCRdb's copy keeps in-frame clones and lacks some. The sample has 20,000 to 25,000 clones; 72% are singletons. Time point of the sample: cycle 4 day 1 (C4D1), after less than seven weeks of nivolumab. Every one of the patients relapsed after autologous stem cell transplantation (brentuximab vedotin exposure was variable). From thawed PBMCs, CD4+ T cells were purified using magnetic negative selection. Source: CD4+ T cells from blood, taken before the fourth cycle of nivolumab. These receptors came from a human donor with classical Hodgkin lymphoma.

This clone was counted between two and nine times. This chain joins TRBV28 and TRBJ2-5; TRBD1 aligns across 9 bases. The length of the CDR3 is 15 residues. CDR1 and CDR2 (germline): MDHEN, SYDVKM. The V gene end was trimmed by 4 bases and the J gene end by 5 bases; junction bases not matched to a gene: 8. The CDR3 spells CASSSWTGDKETQYF. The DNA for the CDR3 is TGTGCCAGCAGTTCTTGGACAGGGGATAAGGAGACCCAGTACTTC.

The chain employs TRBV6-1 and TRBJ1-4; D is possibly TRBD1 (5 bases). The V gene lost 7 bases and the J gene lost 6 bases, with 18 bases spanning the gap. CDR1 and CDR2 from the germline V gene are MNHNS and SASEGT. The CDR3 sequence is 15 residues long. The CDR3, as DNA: TGTGCCAGCACCAGCGGGCCAGGGACTGATGAAAAACTGTTTTTT. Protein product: CASTSGPGTDEKLFF.

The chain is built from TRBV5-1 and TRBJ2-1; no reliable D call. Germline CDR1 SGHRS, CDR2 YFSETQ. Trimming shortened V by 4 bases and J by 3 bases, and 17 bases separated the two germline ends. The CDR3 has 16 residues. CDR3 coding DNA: TGCGCCAGCAGCCCCAAAGTTCCTGACATCTACAATGAGCAGTTCTTC. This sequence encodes CASSPKVPDIYNEQFF.

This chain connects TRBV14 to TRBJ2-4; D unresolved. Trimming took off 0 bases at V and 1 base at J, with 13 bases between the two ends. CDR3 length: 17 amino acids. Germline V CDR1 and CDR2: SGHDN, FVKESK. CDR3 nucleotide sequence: TGTGCCAGCAGCCAAGACGGGTTAGGGTGGGCCAAAAACATTCAGTACTTC. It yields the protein CASSQDGLGWAKNIQYF.

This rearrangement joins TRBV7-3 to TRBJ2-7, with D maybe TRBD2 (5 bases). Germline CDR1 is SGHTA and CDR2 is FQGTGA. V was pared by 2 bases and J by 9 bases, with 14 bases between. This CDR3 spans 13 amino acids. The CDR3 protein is CASSLYAGVAQYF. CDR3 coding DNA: TGTGCCAGCAGCTTATATGCGGGCGTCGCGCAGTACTTC.

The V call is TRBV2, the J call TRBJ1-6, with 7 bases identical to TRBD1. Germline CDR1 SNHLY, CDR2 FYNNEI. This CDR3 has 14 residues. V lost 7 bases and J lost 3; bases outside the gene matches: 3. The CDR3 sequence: CASTRDSYNSPLHF. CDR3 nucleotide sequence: TGTGCCAGCACCCGGGACAGCTATAATTCACCCCTCCACTTT.

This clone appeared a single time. Here the CDR3 reads CASSGRDRARSNQPQHF. The CDR3 DNA sequence: TGTGCCAGTAGTGGCCGGGACAGGGCTAGGAGCAATCAGCCCCAGCATTTT. The J gene is TRBJ1-5, the V gene TRBV19, with 9 bases lining up with TRBD1. The J segment lost 1 base and the V segment lost 5 bases, leaving 9 bases of the junction unmatched. The germline V gene encodes CDR1 LNHDA and CDR2 SQIVND (reference sequence). This CDR3 contains 17 residues.

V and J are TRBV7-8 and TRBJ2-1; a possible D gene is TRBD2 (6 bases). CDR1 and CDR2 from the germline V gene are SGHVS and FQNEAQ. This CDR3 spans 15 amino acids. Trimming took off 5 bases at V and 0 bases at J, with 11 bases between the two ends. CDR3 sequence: CASSRLGGSYNEQFF. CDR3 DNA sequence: TGTGCCAGCAGCCGCCTCGGGGGCTCCTACAATGAGCAGTTCTTC.

This chain's CDR3 is CASSPDRYGYTF. For the CDR3, the DNA is TGTGCCAGCTCACCGGACCGATATGGCTACACCTTC. The chain couples TRBV18 to TRBJ1-2; D is unresolved. The germline V gene encodes CDR1 KGHSH and CDR2 LQKENI. V lost 3 bases to trimming and J lost 5 bases, with 7 bases between them. The CDR3 consists of 12 residues.

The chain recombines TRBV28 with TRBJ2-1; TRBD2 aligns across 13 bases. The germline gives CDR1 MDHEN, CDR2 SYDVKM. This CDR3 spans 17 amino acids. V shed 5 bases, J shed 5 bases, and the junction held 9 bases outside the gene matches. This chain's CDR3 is CASSATSGGALDNEQFF. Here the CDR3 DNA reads TGTGCCAGCAGTGCAACTAGCGGGGGGGCTCTTGACAATGAGCAGTTCTTC.

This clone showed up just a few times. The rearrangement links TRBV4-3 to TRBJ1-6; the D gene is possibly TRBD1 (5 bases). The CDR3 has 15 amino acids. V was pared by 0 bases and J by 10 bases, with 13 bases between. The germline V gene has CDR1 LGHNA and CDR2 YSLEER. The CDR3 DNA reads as TGCGCCAGCAGCCAAGACAGCCTGGGGGGGTCACCCCTCCACTTT. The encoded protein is CASSQDSLGGSPLHF.

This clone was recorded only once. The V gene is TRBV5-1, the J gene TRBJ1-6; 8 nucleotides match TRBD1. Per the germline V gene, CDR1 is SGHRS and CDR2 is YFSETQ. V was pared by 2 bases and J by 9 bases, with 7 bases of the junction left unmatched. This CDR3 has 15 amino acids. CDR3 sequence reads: CASSFEDRVASPLHF. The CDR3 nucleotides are TGCGCCAGCAGCTTCGAGGACAGGGTTGCTTCACCCCTCCACTTT.

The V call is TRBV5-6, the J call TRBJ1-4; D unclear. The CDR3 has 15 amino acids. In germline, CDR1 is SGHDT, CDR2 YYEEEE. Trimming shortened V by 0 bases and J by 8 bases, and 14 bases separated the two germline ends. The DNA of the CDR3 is TGTGCCAGCAGCTTGGGGAAAGGGTTTATAGAAAAACTGTTTTTT. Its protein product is CASSLGKGFIEKLFF.

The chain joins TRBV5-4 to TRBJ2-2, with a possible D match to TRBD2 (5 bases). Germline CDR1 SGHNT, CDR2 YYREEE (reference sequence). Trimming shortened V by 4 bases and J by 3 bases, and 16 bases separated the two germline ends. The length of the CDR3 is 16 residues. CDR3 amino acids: CASSHDIRGDTGELFF. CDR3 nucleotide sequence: TGTGCCAGCAGCCACGATATTCGGGGAGACACCGGGGAGCTGTTTTTT.

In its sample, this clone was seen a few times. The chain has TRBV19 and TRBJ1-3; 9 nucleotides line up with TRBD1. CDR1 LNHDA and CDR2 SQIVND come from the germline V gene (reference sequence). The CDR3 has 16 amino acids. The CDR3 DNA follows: TGTGCTACCGGACAGGGGCAAAGACGCTCTGGAAACACCATATATTTT. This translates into CATGQGQRRSGNTIYF.

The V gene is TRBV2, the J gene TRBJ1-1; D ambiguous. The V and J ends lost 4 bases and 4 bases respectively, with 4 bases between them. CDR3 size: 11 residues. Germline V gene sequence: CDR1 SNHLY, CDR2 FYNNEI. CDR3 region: CASSGLTEAFF. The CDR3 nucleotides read TGTGCCAGCAGTGGGCTCACTGAAGCTTTCTTT.

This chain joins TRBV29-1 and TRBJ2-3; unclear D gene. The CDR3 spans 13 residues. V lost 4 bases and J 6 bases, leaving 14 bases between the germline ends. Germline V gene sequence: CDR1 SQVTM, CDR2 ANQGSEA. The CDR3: CSVVAWGRDTQYF. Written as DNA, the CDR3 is TGCAGCGTTGTAGCCTGGGGAAGGGATACGCAGTATTTT.

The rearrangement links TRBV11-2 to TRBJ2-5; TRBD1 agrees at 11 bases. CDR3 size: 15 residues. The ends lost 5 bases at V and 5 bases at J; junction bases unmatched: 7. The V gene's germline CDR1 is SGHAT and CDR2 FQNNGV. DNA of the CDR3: TGTGCCAGCAGCATGATCGGACAGGGGGCCGAGACCCAGTACTTC. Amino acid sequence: CASSMIGQGAETQYF.